One and the same sample provided the 20 T cell receptor beta chains below, sequenced in a study of PD-1 blockade in classical Hodgkin lymphoma (dated by TCRdb to 2018 to 2021). The library was produced with the immunoSEQ multiplex PCR assay. As stored in TCRdb, this immuneACCESS dataset retains in-frame rearrangements with V and J assigned. A fraction of the clones does not appear; measured against another copy, unresolved V genes explain less than half of the discrepancy, and the remainder lacks a known reason. The sample table shows about 23,000 clones, and 70% to 90% are seen once. The ten largest account for approximately 23% of the sample. The time point label, as the study defines it: cycle 4 day 1 (C4D1), after 6 weeks of nivolumab. Relapse after autologous stem cell transplantation had occurred in all trial patients, and cohorts A, B and C were distinguished by prior brentuximab vedotin exposure.

Material: peripheral blood mononuclear cells (PBMCs), obtained before the fourth cycle of nivolumab. All receptors come from a human donor with classical Hodgkin lymphoma.

This clone came up a few times. This chain links TRBV5-1 with TRBJ2-5; 8 bases line up with TRBD2. CDR3 length: 15 residues. V lost 0 bases, J lost 2 bases, and 3 bases stayed unmatched. Germline assignment: CDR1 SGHRS and CDR2 YFSETQ. CDR3 in DNA: TGCGCCAGCAGCTTGGTAGCGGGGTCACAAGAGACCCAGTACTTC. This sequence encodes CASSLVAGSQETQYF.

This clone was counted once. The genes are TRBV6-1 and TRBJ1-1, with D uncertain. V lost 2 bases and J lost 11, with 21 bases in between. CDR1 is MNHNS, CDR2 SASEGT, per germline. The CDR3 is 15 residues long. The CDR3 DNA is TGTGCCAGCAGTGAAACGACTGAAGGATCTCGATACGCTTTCTTT. It codes for CASSETTEGSRYAFF.

The V and J genes are TRBV30 and TRBJ2-3; perhaps TRBD2 as D (6 bases). The V gene's germline CDR1 is GTSNPN and CDR2 SVGIG (reference sequence). The CDR3 contains 15 residues. V was cut by 3 bases and J by 2 bases, with 15 bases left in between. This CDR3 reads CAWREGKIFTDTQYF. The CDR3 nucleotides read TGTGCCTGGAGGGAGGGAAAAATATTCACAGATACGCAGTATTTT.

This chain connects TRBV30 to TRBJ1-4, with 10 bases that match TRBD1. CDR1 is GTSNPN and CDR2 is SVGIG in the germline V gene (reference sequence). CDR3 length: 13 residues. V lost 3 bases and J lost 10; bases outside the gene matches: 5. This CDR3 is CAWSLTGGIKLFF. The DNA of the CDR3 is TGTGCCTGGAGCCTGACAGGGGGCATAAAACTGTTTTTT.

The V call is TRBV4-1, the J call TRBJ2-5; D possibly corresponds to TRBD2 (5 bases). The ends were cut back, 1 base at V and 5 bases at J, with 11 bases in the middle. The V gene's germline CDR1 is MGHRA and CDR2 YSYEKL. The CDR3 consists of 14 residues. The CDR3 DNA reads TGCGCCAGCAGCCAAGTGAACGGGGTGGAGACCCAGTACTTC. It is translated as CASSQVNGVETQYF.

This sequence joins TRBV7-9 and TRBJ2-7; D remains ambiguous. The CDR3 has 11 amino acids. V lost 3 bases and J lost 3, with 3 bases in between. Germline V gene sequence: CDR1 SEHNR, CDR2 FQNEAQ (reference sequence). The CDR3 nucleotides read TGTGCCAGCAGCTTCAACTACGAGCAGTACTTC. Translating gives CASSFNYEQYF.

The V gene is TRBV11-1, the J gene TRBJ2-5; TRBD1 or TRBD2 may be the D gene (6 bases each). Germline V gene sequence: CDR1 SGHAT, CDR2 FQDESV (reference sequence). This CDR3 is 13 amino acids long. Deletions cut 5 bases from V and 4 bases from J, with 11 bases between. This CDR3 is CASSPKGGETQYF. Written as DNA, the CDR3 is TGTGCCAGCAGCCCAAAGGGGGGAGAGACCCAGTACTTC.

The chain carries TRBV15 and TRBJ1-1; 7 positions match TRBD1. After removal of 3 bases from V and 5 bases from J, the junction contained 6 bases not matched to a gene. This CDR3 contains 14 residues. Germline assignment: CDR1 LNHNV and CDR2 YYDKDF (reference sequence). The CDR3 DNA sequence: TGTGCCACCAGCAGTCACAGGGGAGGAACTGAAGCTTTCTTT. This translates into CATSSHRGGTEAFF.

The V gene is TRBV6-1, the J gene TRBJ2-7; D may correspond to TRBD1 or TRBD2 (5 bases each). This CDR3 has 13 residues. CDR1 and CDR2 (germline): MNHNS, SASEGT. The ends were cut back, 5 bases at V and 7 bases at J, with 15 bases in the middle. The CDR3 spells CASSPRDQREQYF. The CDR3 DNA follows: TGTGCCAGCAGTCCTCGGGACCAGAGGGAGCAGTACTTC.

The J gene is TRBJ2-5, the V gene TRBV5-6, with TRBD1 as a possible D gene (5 bases). CDR3 length: 14 residues. V was trimmed by 0 bases and J by 0 bases, leaving 6 bases between them. Germline V gives CDR1 SGHDT, CDR2 YYEEEE. The CDR3 is CASSLGQNQETQYF. The CDR3 nucleotides are TGTGCCAGCAGCTTGGGACAGAACCAAGAGACCCAGTACTTC.

The chain couples TRBV7-6 to TRBJ1-2; D gene uncertain. V lost 1 base and J 8 bases, leaving 11 bases between the germline ends. This CDR3 has 13 amino acids. In germline, CDR1 is SGHVS, CDR2 FNYEAQ. CDR3 in amino acids: CASSLGYLGGYTF. CDR3 DNA: TGTGCCAGCAGCTTAGGTTACCTAGGGGGCTACACCTTC.

The chain couples TRBV6-5 to TRBJ1-2, with 7 bases matching TRBD1. Looked up from germline, CDR1 is MNHEY and CDR2 is SVGAGI. V lost 5 bases to trimming and J lost 6 bases; unmatched junction nucleotides: 9. The CDR3 runs 14 residues. The CDR3 DNA reads TGTGCCAGCAGTGATATAGGGGGCGCGAATGGCTACACCTTC. It codes for CASSDIGGANGYTF.

This chain connects TRBV2 to TRBJ2-7; 7 positions match TRBD1. After removal of 8 bases from V and 3 bases from J, the junction contained 7 bases not matched to a gene. This CDR3 comprises 13 residues. Germline CDR1 and CDR2: SNHLY and FYNNEI. CDR3 sequence reads: CASAGQEIYEQYF. The CDR3 region has the DNA TGTGCCAGCGCCGGACAGGAGATCTACGAGCAGTACTTC.

This clone is medium-sized (0.01 to 0.1%). This chain joins TRBV6-5 and TRBJ1-3; 8 bases align to TRBD1. The germline V gene encodes CDR1 MNHEY and CDR2 SVGAGI. This CDR3 has 15 amino acids. Trimming at V came to 4 bases and at J to 1 base, leaving 3 bases not matched to a gene. The CDR3 here is CASSLDRASGNTIYF. DNA of the CDR3: TGTGCCAGCAGTTTGGACAGGGCATCTGGAAACACCATATATTTT.

This clone was recorded once. A read error may account for a junction end that differs from germline. The J gene is TRBJ1-5, the V gene TRBV7-9; TRBD1 agrees at 7 bases. Germline CDR1 is SEHNR and CDR2 is FQNEAQ (reference sequence). The CDR3 contains 14 residues. CDR3 sequence reads: CASTTGHSNQPQHF. The CDR3, as DNA: TGTGCAAGCACGACAGGGCATAGCAATCAGCCCCAGCATTTT.

The chain links TRBV6-1 to TRBJ2-1; the D is unclear. V lost 7 bases to trimming and J lost 9 bases, with 13 bases between them. This CDR3 comprises 12 residues. Germline lookup yields CDR1 MNHNS and CDR2 SASEGT. The CDR3 nucleotides read TGTGCCAGCATGTCGTGGAAGGCTGAGCAGTTCTTC. Its translation is CASMSWKAEQFF.

The J gene is TRBJ2-3, the V gene TRBV6-1; 9 positions match TRBD2. Germline CDR1 is MNHNS and CDR2 is SASEGT. The CDR3 extends over 14 amino acids. V lost 5 bases, J lost 1 base, and 1 base stayed unmatched. In DNA, the CDR3 is TGTGCCAGCAGTCAGCGGGGGGGCACAGATACGCAGTATTTT. This sequence encodes CASSQRGGTDTQYF.

The genes are TRBV11-2 and TRBJ2-2; D gene ambiguous. The V and J ends lost 5 bases and 1 base respectively, with 5 bases between them. CDR1 and CDR2 (germline): SGHAT, FQNNGV. This CDR3 is built from 13 residues. The CDR3 loop is CASSVLNTGELFF. The CDR3 DNA sequence: TGTGCCAGCAGCGTCTTGAACACCGGGGAGCTGTTTTTT.

Only one count was recorded for this clone. The chain has TRBV14 and TRBJ1-2; D possibly corresponds to TRBD1 (5 bases). The V and J ends lost 2 bases and 4 bases respectively, with 11 bases between them. The CDR3 runs 14 residues. Germline CDR1 and CDR2: SGHDN and FVKESK. CDR3 coding DNA: TGTGCCAGCAGCCAACTTCGGGGCAGCTATGGCTACACCTTC. It yields the protein CASSQLRGSYGYTF.

V gene TRBV7-9 combines with J gene TRBJ2-2; the match to TRBD1 covers 9 bases. Germline trimming cut 6 bases from V and 3 bases from J; bases unmatched to any gene: 8. The CDR3 consists of 16 residues. CDR1 and CDR2 (germline): SEHNR, FQNEAQ (reference sequence). CDR3 coding DNA: TGTGCCAGCAGTCCAGACAGGGGGGTTGACACCGGGGAGCTGTTTTTT. This sequence encodes CASSPDRGVDTGELFF.